Each of the 12 T cell receptor beta chains below was sequenced from the same sample in a study of early T cells in non-severe SARS-CoV-2 infection. In TCRdb, the 5' RACE reads were re-called with MiXCR into one record per CDR3 protein. This sample carries about 60,000 distinct CDR3 sequences, over 9% of them seen once, and the ten largest clones take approximately 3%. The sequencing here drew on whole blood, taken at baseline. These receptors all come from an adult who was a healthcare worker with PCR-confirmed SARS-CoV-2 infection or an uninfected control (not recorded which).

The V gene is TRBV27, the J gene TRBJ2-2; 9 positions match TRBD2. This CDR3 region has 14 residues. Trimming took 8 bases from V and 2 from J; bases not matched to a gene: 3. In germline, CDR1 is MNHEY, CDR2 SMNVEV (reference sequence). The CDR3 coding sequence is TGTGCCAGCGGAGCGGGGGGCAACACCGGGGAGCTGTTTTTT. This encodes CASGAGGNTGELFF.

This clonotype was observed a handful of times. The CDR3 here is CAISELGGYTF. As DNA, the CDR3 is TGTGCCATCAGTGAACTAGGAGGCTACACCTTC. The V and J genes are TRBV10-3 and TRBJ1-2, with D unresolved. Trimming cost V 3 bases and J 8 bases, with 7 bases left between them. CDR1 and CDR2 from the germline V gene are ENHRY and SYGVKD. This CDR3 is built from 11 residues.

A few counts support this clonotype. This chain connects TRBV11-2 to TRBJ2-2; a weak D match, TRBD2 (6 bases). The germline V and J ends were trimmed by 6 bases and 6 bases, with 17 bases remaining between them. Germline CDR1 SGHAT, CDR2 FQNNGV. The CDR3 runs to 15 residues. The CDR3 coding sequence is TGTGCCAGCAGGACGTCCGGGGGAAGTCCCGGGGAGCTGTTTTTT. Its translation is CASRTSGGSPGELFF.

This clonotype has at least ten counts. The chain combines TRBV25-1 with TRBJ1-2; no clear D. The ends were cut back, 5 bases at V and 5 bases at J, with 15 bases in the middle. The CDR3 is 14 residues long. Germline V gene sequence: CDR1 MGHDK, CDR2 SYGVNS. The CDR3: CASSRHEADYGYTF. CDR3 DNA sequence: TGTGCCAGCAGTAGACATGAGGCTGATTATGGCTACACCTTC.

The J gene is TRBJ1-1, the V gene TRBV6-2 or TRBV6-3, with no clear D. The germline V and J ends were trimmed by 4 bases and 1 base, with 10 bases remaining between them. The CDR3 covers 14 residues. CDR1 is MNHEY and CDR2 is SVGEGT in the germline V gene. The CDR3 nucleotides read TGTGCCAGCAGTTTTATCAGTGAGAACACTGAAGCTTTCTTT. It codes for CASSFISENTEAFF.

In DNA form, the CDR3 reads TGTGCCAGCAGCTACCAGGGTGCAGCTGAGCAGTTCTTC. It specifies CASSYQGAAEQFF. The V call is TRBV7-8, the J call TRBJ2-1; D possibly corresponds to TRBD1 (5 bases). CDR3 length equals 13 residues. The germline V gene encodes CDR1 SGHVS and CDR2 FQNEAQ. The V and J ends lost 4 bases and 9 bases respectively, with 13 bases between them. Using reference TRBV7-8 and TRBJ2-1 for the parts outside the CDR3, the full variable domain is GAGVSQSPRYKVAKRGQDVALRCDPISGHVSLFWYQQALGQGPEFLTYFQNEAQLDKSGLPSDRFFAERPEGSVSTLKIQRTQQEDSAVYLCASSYQGAAEQFFGPGTRLTVL.

This clonotype has only a few counts. V usage is TRBV5-1 and J usage is TRBJ2-7; D may match TRBD1 or TRBD2 (5 bases each). This CDR3 is built from 13 residues. The germline V gene has CDR1 SGHRS and CDR2 YFSETQ. Trimming removed 5 bases from V and 2 bases from J, with 11 bases in between. The CDR3 loop is CASRGTGPYEQYF. Here the CDR3 DNA reads TGCGCCAGCAGAGGGACGGGCCCCTACGAGCAGTACTTC.

The rearrangement links TRBV3-1 to TRBJ2-3; TRBD2 matches 8 bases. The CDR3 is 16 residues long. From germline, CDR1 is LGHDT and CDR2 YNNKEL (reference sequence). V lost 0 bases, J lost 4 bases, and 6 bases stayed unmatched. In DNA form, the CDR3 reads TGTGCCAGCAGCCAAGAGGCCAGCGGGGGACCAGATACGCAGTATTTT. Protein sequence: CASSQEASGGPDTQYF.

This clonotype was found a few times. The CDR3 loop reads CSEGPVHNSPLHF. The CDR3, as DNA: TGCAGCGAGGGGCCAGTCCATAATTCACCCCTCCACTTT. V is TRBV29-1 and J is TRBJ1-6; possible D gene TRBD1, 5 bases. V was trimmed by 7 bases and J by 5 bases, leaving 12 bases between them. The CDR3 consists of 13 residues. Per germline, CDR1 SQVTM and CDR2 ANQGSEA.

This clonotype occurred a few times. The chain recombines TRBV12-3 or TRBV12-4 with TRBJ1-3; D is undetermined. This CDR3 spans 14 amino acids. Trimming stripped 3 bases from V and 0 bases from J, with 6 bases between. The CDR3 DNA follows: TGTGCCAGCAGTTTTCAGAACTCTGGAAACACCATATATTTT. It codes for CASSFQNSGNTIYF.

The rearrangement uses TRBV7-8 and TRBJ1-1; no firm D call. This CDR3 comprises 14 residues. CDR1 SGHVS and CDR2 FQNEAQ come from the germline V gene. V lost 5 bases and J 4 bases, leaving 14 bases between the germline ends. The CDR3 sequence: CASSHTRSITEAFF. CDR3 in DNA: TGTGCCAGCAGCCATACGAGGTCGATCACTGAAGCTTTCTTT.

The table lists this clonotype with many counts. This rearrangement joins TRBV11-2 to TRBJ2-7; 11 nucleotides agree with TRBD2. The V gene's germline CDR1 is SGHAT and CDR2 FQNNGV. The CDR3 sequence is 17 residues long. The junction had 7 bases not matched to a gene; V was cut back by 1 base and J by 2 bases. In DNA form, the CDR3 reads TGTGCCAGCAGCTTAGCGGTAACTAGCGGGGGCACCTACGAGCAGTACTTC. Translation gives CASSLAVTSGGTYEQYF.